This T cell receptor beta chain was obtained from a study of cytomegalovirus exposure and HLA in healthy donors. It was with 60 Vbeta and 13 Jbeta primers that the PCR ran. Sequencing used immunoSEQ multiplex PCR; TCRdb keeps in-frame clones, though not all of them. Of 150,000 to 200,000 clones in the sample, 65% to 90% were seen once. The CMV serostatus of this donor went unrecorded. The receptor was isolated from a human donor in good health. Sequenced material: PBMCs.

CDR3 protein: CASSLAGGQETQYF. The CDR3, as DNA: TGTGCCAGCAGTTTAGCGGGGGGGCAAGAGACCCAGTACTTC. The rearrangement links TRBV6-1 to TRBJ2-5, with 11 bases matching TRBD2. Germline CDR1 reads MNHNS; CDR2 reads SASEGT. The length of the CDR3 is 14 residues. The ends lost 5 bases at V and 2 bases at J; junction bases unmatched: 1.